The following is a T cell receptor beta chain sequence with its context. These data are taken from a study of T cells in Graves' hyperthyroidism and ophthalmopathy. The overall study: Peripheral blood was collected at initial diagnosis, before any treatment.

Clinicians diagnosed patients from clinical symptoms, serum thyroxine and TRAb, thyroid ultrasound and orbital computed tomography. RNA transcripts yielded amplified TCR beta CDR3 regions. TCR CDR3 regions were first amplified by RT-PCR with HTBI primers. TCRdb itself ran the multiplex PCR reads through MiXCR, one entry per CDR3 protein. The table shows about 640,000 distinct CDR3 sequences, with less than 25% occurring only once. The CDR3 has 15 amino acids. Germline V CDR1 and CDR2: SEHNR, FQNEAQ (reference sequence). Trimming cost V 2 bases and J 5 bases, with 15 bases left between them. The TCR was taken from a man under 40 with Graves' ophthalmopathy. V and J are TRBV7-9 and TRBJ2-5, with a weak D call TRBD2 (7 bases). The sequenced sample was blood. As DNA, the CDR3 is TGTGCCAGCAGCTTAAAAGCGGGGCAGGGGGAGACCCAGTACTTC. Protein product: CASSLKAGQGETQYF.